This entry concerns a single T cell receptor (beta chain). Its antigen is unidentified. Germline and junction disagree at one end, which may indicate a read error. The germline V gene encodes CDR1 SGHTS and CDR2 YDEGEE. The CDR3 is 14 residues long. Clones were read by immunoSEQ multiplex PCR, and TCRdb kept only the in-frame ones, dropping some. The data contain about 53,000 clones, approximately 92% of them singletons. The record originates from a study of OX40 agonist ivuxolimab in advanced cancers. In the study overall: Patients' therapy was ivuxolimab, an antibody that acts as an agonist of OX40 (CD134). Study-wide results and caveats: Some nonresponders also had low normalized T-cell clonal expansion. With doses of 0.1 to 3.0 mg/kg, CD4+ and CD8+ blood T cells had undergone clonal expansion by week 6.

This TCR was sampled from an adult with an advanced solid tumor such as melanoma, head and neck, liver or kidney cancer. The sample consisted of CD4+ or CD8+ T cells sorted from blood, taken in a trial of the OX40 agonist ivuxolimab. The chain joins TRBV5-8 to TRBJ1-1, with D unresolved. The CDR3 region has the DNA TGTGCCAGCAACTTGCCGGGAATTTACACTGAAGCTTTCTTT. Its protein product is CASNLPGIYTEAFF.